This paragraph reports one T cell receptor (beta chain). Its cognate antigen is unknown. The data were taken from a study of T-cell memory formation after mild COVID-19. Sample barcodes and UMIs were carried by the TCR alpha and TCR beta cDNA libraries that 5'RACE generated with constant-segment primers. TCRdb re-derived calls from the 5' RACE reads in MiXCR, one entry per CDR3 protein. This repertoire shows over 300,000 distinct CDR3 sequences, 20% to 25% found once; its top ten account for roughly 23%. Between the trimmed V and J ends, which lost 2 bases and 1 base, there was a span of 10 bases. CDR1 and CDR2 from the germline V gene are SGHTA and FQGTGA. The CDR3 sequence is 15 residues long. Overall study findings and caveats: Clones contracting across day 15 to 85 had a balanced CD4/CD8 profile; later expanding clones leaned CD4+. Shrinking CD4+ clones resided mostly in CM and EM, and CD8+ ones in EMRA. In pre-infection memory, a portion of responding clones appeared, which suggested that cross-reactive memory joined.

The receptor was derived from a man between 18 and 29 years old who had mild COVID-19 (a few samples of this study predate the infection). Cell type and time point are not known. The sequencing sample was made of PBMCs or a T cell subset sorted from them (not recorded which). The V call is TRBV7-3, the J call TRBJ2-3; D remains unclear. CDR3 region: CASSLAGEGTDTQYF. CDR3 DNA sequence: TGTGCCAGCAGCTTAGCAGGCGAAGGCACAGATACGCAGTATTTT.